The present T cell receptor beta chain was sequenced within a study of OX40 agonist ivuxolimab in advanced cancers. The table lists this clone with a count of one. This table comes from immunoSEQ multiplex PCR, and its TCRdb copy is limited to in-frame clones, with some not included. The sample lists 70,000 to 85,000 clones; 85% to 95% were seen once. CDR1 is MRHNA, CDR2 SNTAGT, per germline. V was shortened by 7 bases and J by 1 base, with 14 bases between the two germline ends. CDR3 size: 15 residues. Sequencing used CD4+ or CD8+ T cells sorted from blood, obtained in a trial of the OX40 agonist ivuxolimab. This chain links TRBV6-4 with TRBJ2-1; either TRBD1 or TRBD2 may fit D (5 bases each). The receptor was derived from an adult with an advanced solid tumor such as melanoma, head and neck, liver or kidney cancer. The CDR3 protein is CASKPGPWSYNEQFF. The DNA for the CDR3 is TGTGCCAGCAAACCGGGACCTTGGTCCTACAATGAGCAGTTCTTC.